The 25 T cell receptor beta chains presented below share a single source sample, sequenced in a study of low-dose radiotherapy and immunotherapy resistance in tumors. With TRAV- and TRBV-specific primers, first-strand cDNA was made, covering the alpha and beta chains. TCR amplification involved 20 PCR cycles with a constant-region primer and V-primer adapter. TCRdb re-called the reads through MiXCR, storing one row per CDR3 protein. The sample yields more than 10,000 distinct CDR3 sequences, about three fifths seen once. The receptors derive from a human donor with advanced metastatic prostate, ovarian, gallbladder or colorectal cancer (not recorded which). This table probably holds off-target reads from a library built for another chain.

A few counts support this clonotype. The chain has TRBV9 and TRBJ2-3; perhaps TRBD1 as D (6 bases). The CDR3 consists of 15 residues. Trimming left V 0 bases short and J 2 bases short, with 10 bases between. Germline loops: CDR1 SGDLS, CDR2 YYNGEE. CDR3 in amino acids: CASSVAGQLTDTQYF. CDR3 DNA sequence: TGTGCCAGCAGCGTAGCCGGACAGCTCACAGATACGCAGTATTTT.

This chain joins TRBV28 and TRBJ2-6, with TRBD1 matching 8 bases. J lost 3 bases, V lost 6 bases, and 7 bases had no gene match. Germline values: CDR1 MDHEN, CDR2 SYDVKM. The CDR3 runs to 16 residues. The CDR3 nucleotides are TGTGCCAGCAGCCAGACAGGGGAGGTTGGGGCCAACGTCCTGACTTTC. Protein sequence: CASSQTGEVGANVLTF.

V usage is TRBV20-1 and J usage is TRBJ2-7; the match to TRBD1 covers 7 bases. CDR3 length: 15 amino acids. Trimming took 1 base from V and 3 from J; bases not matched to a gene: 9. CDR1 DFQATT and CDR2 SNEGSKA come from the germline V gene (reference sequence). The CDR3 here is CSARVMGTDFYEQYF. CDR3 coding DNA: TGCAGTGCTAGAGTTATGGGGACAGACTTCTACGAGCAGTACTTC.

V is TRBV2 and J is TRBJ1-6; tentative D call: TRBD1 (5 bases). This CDR3 has 14 amino acids. Germline lookup yields CDR1 SNHLY and CDR2 FYNNEI. Between the trimmed V and J ends, which lost 2 bases and 6 bases, there was a span of 8 bases. CDR3 protein: CASSEQGRNSPLHF. The CDR3 DNA follows: TGTGCCAGCAGTGAACAGGGACGTAATTCACCCCTCCACTTT.

The sample holds one count of this clonotype. V and J are TRBV5-1 and TRBJ2-6; no clear D. This CDR3 has 15 amino acids. The germline V and J ends were trimmed by 3 bases and 0 bases, with 7 bases remaining between them. Germline CDR1 reads SGHRS; CDR2 reads YFSETQ. CDR3 sequence: CASSSTVSGANVLTF. The CDR3 DNA follows: TGCGCCAGCAGCTCAACAGTCTCTGGGGCCAACGTCCTGACTTTC.

The chain is built from TRBV11-1 and TRBJ2-2; D ambiguous. Trimming cost V 5 bases and J 1 base, with 14 bases left between them. The CDR3 runs 16 residues. Germline values: CDR1 SGHAT, CDR2 FQDESV (reference sequence). The CDR3 coding sequence is TGTGCCAGCAGCCGGCGGACGGATCTGAACACCGGGGAGCTGTTTTTT. Protein sequence: CASSRRTDLNTGELFF. The entire variable domain, with the rest obtained from reference TRBV11-1 and TRBJ2-2, is as follows: EAEVAQSPRYKITEKSQAVAFWCDPISGHATLYWYRQILGQGPELLVQFQDESVVDDSQLPKDRFSAERLKGVDSTLKIQPAELGDSAMYLCASSRRTDLNTGELFFGEGSRLTVL.

With respect to this clonotype: The limits of the CDR3 on the DNA are not certain, so only TCRdb's listed CDR3 is given. This chain links TRBV27 with TRBJ1-1. The CDR3 totals 16 residues, both ends included. Germline lookup yields CDR1 MNHEY and CDR2 SMNVEV (reference sequence). The CDR3 loop is CASSLGTGTGNTEAFF.

V is TRBV5-4 and J is TRBJ2-3; 7 nucleotides line up with TRBD1. The CDR3 contains 16 residues. The V segment lost 3 bases and the J segment 2 bases; nucleotides outside the gene matches: 9. Germline lookup yields CDR1 SGHNT and CDR2 YYREEE (reference sequence). CDR3 sequence reads: CASSSGGSGVTDTQYF. Written as DNA, the CDR3 is TGTGCCAGCAGCTCAGGGGGAAGTGGAGTCACAGATACGCAGTATTTT.

This clonotype appeared a few times. This chain joins TRBV5-4 and TRBJ1-2; 7 positions agree with TRBD1. V lost 3 bases to trimming and J lost 7 bases; unmatched junction nucleotides: 12. The CDR3 totals 15 residues. The V gene's germline CDR1 is SGHNT and CDR2 YYREEE (reference sequence). CDR3 DNA: TGTGCCAGCAGCTCACCGGGACAGCTCTTTTTTGGCTACACCTTC. Translated, it gives CASSSPGQLFFGYTF.

This clonotype has more than one count but fewer than ten. This sequence joins TRBV18 and TRBJ2-5; 9 nucleotides agree with TRBD2. V dropped 5 bases and J dropped 2; count of bases not matched to a gene: 3. The germline gives CDR1 KGHSH, CDR2 LQKENI. The CDR3 extends over 14 amino acids. As DNA, the CDR3 is TGTGCCAGCTCATCAGGACTAGCGCAAGAGACCCAGTACTTC. Translating it yields CASSSGLAQETQYF.

The chain employs TRBV6-5 and TRBJ2-1, with 11 nucleotides matching TRBD2. The junction had 5 bases not matched to a gene; V was cut back by 5 bases and J by 2 bases. This CDR3 comprises 16 residues. The germline V gene has CDR1 MNHEY and CDR2 SVGAGI. This CDR3 reads CASSLSGGVTYNEQFF. CDR3 DNA sequence: TGTGCCAGCAGTCTTAGCGGGGGGGTAACCTACAATGAGCAGTTCTTC.

V gene TRBV4-3 combines with J gene TRBJ1-5; D possibly corresponds to TRBD1 (5 bases). The germline V gene has CDR1 LGHNA and CDR2 YSLEER. The CDR3 length is 15 residues. V was pared by 0 bases and J by 1 base, with 7 bases between. The CDR3 DNA sequence: TGCGCCAGCAGCCAAGAGTGGGGGAGCAATCAGCCCCAGCATTTT. Its protein product is CASSQEWGSNQPQHF.

V gene TRBV28 combines with J gene TRBJ1-5; the match to TRBD1 covers 7 bases. The CDR3 extends over 15 amino acids. Unmatched junction bases numbered 5, after V lost 2 bases and J lost 4 bases. CDR1 and CDR2 from the germline V gene are MDHEN and SYDVKM. CDR3 protein: CASSLMTGLNQPQHF. DNA for the CDR3: TGTGCCAGCAGTTTAATGACAGGGCTTAATCAGCCCCAGCATTTT.

In DNA form, the CDR3 reads TGTGCCAGCAGCCGGGGACTAGCGGGAGACAATGAGCAGTTCTTC. This translates into CASSRGLAGDNEQFF. This chain links TRBV7-3 with TRBJ2-1; 14 bases are a match to TRBD2. Germline assignment: CDR1 SGHTA and CDR2 FQGTGA. V lost 5 bases to trimming and J lost 5 bases; unmatched junction nucleotides: 2. The CDR3 consists of 15 residues.

The chain joins TRBV6-2 or TRBV6-3 to TRBJ2-3, with 10 bases aligning to TRBD2. Germline CDR1 MNHEY, CDR2 SVGEGT. J lost 5 bases, V lost 4 bases, and 27 bases had no gene match. The CDR3 is made up of 22 amino acids. The CDR3 nucleotides read TGTGCCAGCAGTTCACTCTTCGAGGCGTGGCTAGCGGGAGTATTACGTTTAGATACGCAGTATTTT. It codes for CASSSLFEAWLAGVLRLDTQYF.

The V and J genes are TRBV24-1 and TRBJ2-1, with TRBD1 matching 9 bases. The V gene end was trimmed by 3 bases and the J gene end by 5 bases; junction bases not matched to a gene: 7. The CDR3 is 16 residues long. Germline V CDR1 and CDR2: KGHDR, SFDVKD. CDR3 DNA sequence: TGTGCCACCAGTGATGGGGGGACAGGGAATCACAATGAGCAGTTCTTC. Translating gives CATSDGGTGNHNEQFF.

The chain combines TRBV28 with TRBJ2-2; D is ambiguous. The CDR3 is made up of 16 amino acids. Trimming took 3 bases from V and 5 from J, leaving 16 bases between them. The germline gives CDR1 MDHEN, CDR2 SYDVKM. The CDR3: CASSLGQRICTGELFF. The CDR3 region has the DNA TGTGCCAGCAGTTTGGGCCAGAGAATATGTACCGGGGAGCTGTTTTTT.

This clonotype was seen a handful of times. In DNA, the CDR3 is TGCGCCAGCAGCTTGGACGGGGGGTCACATCAGCCCCAGCATTTT. It yields the protein CASSLDGGSHQPQHF. This chain links TRBV5-1 with TRBJ1-5; tentatively, D is TRBD1 (5 bases). This CDR3 is built from 15 residues. Looked up from germline, CDR1 is SGHRS and CDR2 is YFSETQ. The V and J ends lost 0 bases and 5 bases respectively, with 12 bases between them.

The V and J genes are TRBV18 and TRBJ2-1; 13 bases map to TRBD2. The ends lost 5 bases at V and 6 bases at J; junction bases unmatched: 7. Germline lookup yields CDR1 KGHSH and CDR2 LQKENI. This CDR3 has 16 amino acids. CDR3 coding DNA: TGTGCCAGCTCAGAACTAGCGGGAGGGAGTCGCAATGAGCAGTTCTTC. Its protein product is CASSELAGGSRNEQFF.

The V call is TRBV18, the J call TRBJ2-7; perhaps D is TRBD1 or TRBD2 (5 bases each). V lost 3 bases, J lost 3 bases, and 15 bases lay in between. Germline V gene sequence: CDR1 KGHSH, CDR2 LQKENI. The CDR3 is 15 residues long. CDR3 residues: CASSPPGQKDYEQYF. The CDR3 region has the DNA TGTGCCAGCTCACCCCCGGGGCAAAAGGACTACGAGCAGTACTTC.

The chain combines TRBV6-1 with TRBJ1-6; no clear D. The CDR3 runs 15 residues. V gave up 7 bases and J gave up 10 bases, with 20 bases separating them. Germline loops: CDR1 MNHNS, CDR2 SASEGT. The CDR3 DNA sequence: TGTGCCAGCATTTCCGGCTTTCCCCTGGGATCACCCCTCCACTTT. Translation gives CASISGFPLGSPLHF.

The J gene is TRBJ1-1, the V gene TRBV28; unclear D gene. This CDR3 is built from 10 residues. V dropped 8 bases and J dropped 5 bases, with 6 bases sitting between them. The germline V gene has CDR1 MDHEN and CDR2 SYDVKM. As DNA, the CDR3 is TGTGCCAGCTTCGGTACTGAAGCTTTCTTT. Translation: CASFGTEAFF.

This rearrangement joins TRBV12-3 or TRBV12-4 to TRBJ1-2, with D unclear. Trimming removed 3 bases from V and 4 bases from J, with 12 bases in between. CDR3 size: 14 residues. CDR3 in DNA: TGTGCCAGCAGTTTGAGAAATTTCGGCTATGGCTACACCTTC. Translated, it gives CASSLRNFGYGYTF.

The CDR3 bases are TGTGCCAGCACCTCGGGTGTTGGCACAGATACGCAGTATTTT. Protein: CASTSGVGTDTQYF. The rearrangement joins TRBV7-9 to TRBJ2-3; D remains ambiguous. The V end was cut by 7 bases, the J end by 1 base, with 12 bases between. CDR1 and CDR2 (germline): SEHNR, FQNEAQ (reference sequence). The CDR3 contains 14 residues.

This chain connects TRBV29-1 to TRBJ2-7; D possibly uses TRBD1 or TRBD2 (5 bases each). Trimming took 3 bases from V and 7 from J, leaving 13 bases between them. Germline-derived CDR1 and CDR2 are SQVTM and ANQGSEA. The CDR3 contains 12 residues. CDR3 DNA: TGCAGCGTTGACGGGACCTGGGGGGAGCAGTACTTC. Amino acids: CSVDGTWGEQYF.